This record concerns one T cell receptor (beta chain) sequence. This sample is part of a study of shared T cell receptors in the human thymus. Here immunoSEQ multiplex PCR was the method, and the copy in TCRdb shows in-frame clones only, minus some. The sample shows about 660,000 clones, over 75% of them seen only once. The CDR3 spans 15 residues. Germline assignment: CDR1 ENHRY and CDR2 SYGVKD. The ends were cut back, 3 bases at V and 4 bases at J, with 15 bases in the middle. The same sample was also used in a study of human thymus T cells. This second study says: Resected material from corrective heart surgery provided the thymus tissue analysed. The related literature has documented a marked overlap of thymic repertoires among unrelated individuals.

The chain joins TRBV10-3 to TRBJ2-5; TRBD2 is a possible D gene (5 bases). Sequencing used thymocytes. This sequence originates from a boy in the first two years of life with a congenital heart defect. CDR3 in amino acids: CAISEGRPEGETQYF. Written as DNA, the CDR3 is TGTGCCATCAGTGAAGGACGCCCCGAGGGAGAGACCCAGTACTTC.